This T cell receptor beta chain came from a study of T cells in Graves' hyperthyroidism and ophthalmopathy. Study background: The blood sample was taken at first diagnosis, before treatment began.

Lactation, pregnancy, other autoimmune disease or uncontrolled infection excluded patients. In this sample, this clonotype turned up many times. CDR1 is MGHRA, CDR2 YSYEKL, per germline. Trimming left V 4 bases short and J 0 bases short, with 17 bases between. CDR3 length: 17 residues. RNA transcripts provided the source from which TCR beta CDR3 regions were amplified. RT-PCR in the first round (using the HTBI primer set) targeted the TCR CDR3. TCRdb recomputed calls from the multiplex PCR reads with MiXCR, one row per CDR3 protein. The data hold 300,000 to 450,000 distinct CDR3 sequences, with approximately 15% observed a single time.

This TCR was sampled from a woman between 55 and 75 years old with Graves' hyperthyroidism. The J gene is TRBJ2-3, the V gene TRBV4-1, with D perhaps matching TRBD1 (6 bases). The source material was blood. CDR3: CASSPAALGASTDTQYF. CDR3 bases: TGCGCCAGCAGCCCAGCGGCCTTGGGGGCTAGCACAGATACGCAGTATTTT.